These T cell receptor beta chains were read from a single sample in a study of blood T cell repertoires in COVID-19. Clones were read by immunoSEQ multiplex PCR, and TCRdb kept only the in-frame ones, dropping some. Of 110,000 or so clones listed, around 84% are singletons. The specimen sequenced was peripheral blood. The receptors here all came from a woman of 80 years or more with active or convalescent COVID-19. Both conserved end residues are part of each CDR3. Each record gives: J gene, D gene, clone size, V gene, CDR3 DNA, CDR3 protein. D genes are given only for firm matches. Where a row states a size, it is once, few, many or the class of an expanded clone; other rows omit it.

j_call: TRBJ2-1
d_call: TRBD2
clone_size: once
v_call: TRBV24-1
cdr3_nt: TGTGCCACCAGTGATTCCGGGAGGATCCACAATGAGCAGTTCTTC
cdr3_aa: CATSDSGRIHNEQFF

j_call: TRBJ2-7
d_call: TRBD2
clone_size: -
v_call: TRBV6-5
cdr3_nt: TGTGCCAGCAGTTACTCTGGCGGGAGGCCTTACGAGCAGTACTTC
cdr3_aa: CASSYSGGRPYEQYF

j_call: TRBJ2-3
d_call: -
clone_size: -
v_call: TRBV18
cdr3_nt: TGTGCCAGCTCACTAAGCACAGATACGCAGTATTTT
cdr3_aa: CASSLSTDTQYF

j_call: TRBJ1-1
d_call: -
clone_size: -
v_call: TRBV19
cdr3_nt: TGTGCCAGTAGCCGACAGGCCCTGGGTGAAGCTTTCTTT
cdr3_aa: CASSRQALGEAFF

j_call: TRBJ1-5
d_call: -
clone_size: -
v_call: TRBV27
cdr3_nt: TGTGCCAGCAGCCCAGACAGGTTCAAGCCCCAGCATTTT
cdr3_aa: CASSPDRFKPQHF

j_call: TRBJ2-5
d_call: TRBD2
clone_size: -
v_call: TRBV29-1
cdr3_nt: TGCAGCGTTACCAGCGGGAGTTTAGAGACCCAGTACTTC
cdr3_aa: CSVTSGSLETQYF

j_call: TRBJ2-1
d_call: -
clone_size: -
v_call: TRBV3-1/TRBV3-2
cdr3_nt: TGTGCCAGCAGCCAACCAGGGGTTGAGCAGTTCTTC
cdr3_aa: CASSQPGVEQFF

j_call: TRBJ2-7
d_call: -
clone_size: -
v_call: TRBV7-9
cdr3_nt: TGTGCCAGCAGCTCCCGGGGCCAGGGGAGCTCCTACGAGCAGTACTTC
cdr3_aa: CASSSRGQGSSYEQYF

j_call: TRBJ2-3
d_call: -
clone_size: -
v_call: TRBV12-3/TRBV12-4
cdr3_nt: TGTGCCAGCAGTCCCCAATTAGCGGATACGCAGTATTTT
cdr3_aa: CASSPQLADTQYF

j_call: TRBJ1-1
d_call: TRBD1
clone_size: -
v_call: TRBV11-3
cdr3_nt: TGTGCCAGCAGCCGGGACAGGGGAACAACTTTCTTT
cdr3_aa: CASSRDRGTTFF

j_call: TRBJ1-1
d_call: -
clone_size: -
v_call: TRBV6-5
cdr3_nt: TGTGCCAGCAGGAACGCAGGCTTGGGCACTGAAGCTTTCTTT
cdr3_aa: CASRNAGLGTEAFF

j_call: TRBJ2-1
d_call: TRBD2
clone_size: -
v_call: TRBV6-6
cdr3_nt: TGTGCCAGCAGTAATACCGGGACTAGCGGCTACAATGAGCAGTTCTTC
cdr3_aa: CASSNTGTSGYNEQFF

j_call: TRBJ1-2
d_call: TRBD1
clone_size: -
v_call: TRBV9
cdr3_nt: TGTGCCAGCAGCGCCGATGGACAGGGGATTGGCGGCTACACCTTC
cdr3_aa: CASSADGQGIGGYTF

j_call: TRBJ2-5
d_call: -
clone_size: -
v_call: TRBV6-5
cdr3_nt: TGTGCCAGCAGTTACTCCAGGCCCCCCCGACAAGAGACCCAGTACTTC
cdr3_aa: CASSYSRPPRQETQYF

j_call: TRBJ2-5
d_call: TRBD2
clone_size: -
v_call: TRBV3-1/TRBV3-2
cdr3_nt: TGTGCCAGCAGCCTAGGACTAGCGGGAGAAGAGACCCAGTACTTC
cdr3_aa: CASSLGLAGEETQYF

j_call: TRBJ1-1
d_call: TRBD1
clone_size: -
v_call: TRBV27
cdr3_nt: TGTGCCAGCAGGTTGGAGTACAGGGGCACTGAAGCTTTCTTT
cdr3_aa: CASRLEYRGTEAFF

j_call: TRBJ2-5
d_call: -
clone_size: -
v_call: TRBV5-4
cdr3_nt: TGTGCCAGCAGCTTCGGTAGCGCGGGTAGTCGGGAGACCCAGTACTTC
cdr3_aa: CASSFGSAGSRETQYF

j_call: TRBJ2-1
d_call: TRBD1
clone_size: -
v_call: TRBV18
cdr3_nt: TGTGCCAGCTCACCCCGACAGGGCCTCCTTGGTGAGCAGTTCTTC
cdr3_aa: CASSPRQGLLGEQFF

j_call: TRBJ2-7
d_call: TRBD1
clone_size: -
v_call: TRBV6-6
cdr3_nt: TGTGCCAGCAGTTGGAGGACAGGGCTATCCTACGAGCAGTACTTC
cdr3_aa: CASSWRTGLSYEQYF

j_call: TRBJ2-2
d_call: -
clone_size: -
v_call: TRBV5-4
cdr3_nt: TGTGCCAGCAGCTTGCGAAGATGGCCGAAAGTTACCGGGGAGCTGTTTTTT
cdr3_aa: CASSLRRWPKVTGELFF

j_call: TRBJ2-3
d_call: TRBD2
clone_size: -
v_call: TRBV5-1
cdr3_nt: TGCGCCAGCAGCTTGGTGGGACTAGTATCAGATACGCAGTATTTT
cdr3_aa: CASSLVGLVSDTQYF

j_call: TRBJ2-1
d_call: -
clone_size: -
v_call: TRBV2
cdr3_nt: TGTGCCAGCATCAGGGGTGGATCCTACAATGAGCAGTTCTTC
cdr3_aa: CASIRGGSYNEQFF

j_call: TRBJ1-5
d_call: TRBD1
clone_size: -
v_call: TRBV7-9
cdr3_nt: TGTGCCAGCAGCCTCGGGACAGTTAGCAATCAGCCCCAGCATTTT
cdr3_aa: CASSLGTVSNQPQHF

j_call: TRBJ1-1
d_call: -
clone_size: -
v_call: TRBV15
cdr3_nt: TGTGCCACCAGCAGAGTCGGGAGTCTGAACACTGAAGCTTTCTTT
cdr3_aa: CATSRVGSLNTEAFF

j_call: TRBJ1-5
d_call: -
clone_size: -
v_call: TRBV28
cdr3_nt: TGTGCCAGCAGCCTCCCCCTGGGGGCGGGTCAGCCCCAGCATTTT
cdr3_aa: CASSLPLGAGQPQHF

j_call: TRBJ1-6
d_call: TRBD1
clone_size: -
v_call: TRBV18
cdr3_nt: TGTGCCAGCTCACCAGAGAGACAGGGAGTGCGGAATTCACCCCTCCACTTT
cdr3_aa: CASSPERQGVRNSPLHF

j_call: TRBJ2-2
d_call: -
clone_size: -
v_call: TRBV5-5
cdr3_nt: TGTGCCAGCAGCACCGGGGCCGGGGAGCTGTTTTTT
cdr3_aa: CASSTGAGELFF

j_call: TRBJ2-1
d_call: -
clone_size: -
v_call: TRBV5-1
cdr3_nt: TGCGCCAGCAGCTCAGCGGTTACCTACAATGAGCAGTTCTTC
cdr3_aa: CASSSAVTYNEQFF

j_call: TRBJ2-1
d_call: -
clone_size: -
v_call: TRBV9
cdr3_nt: TGTGCCAGCAGCGTAGGTGGCACCGAGCAGTTCTTC
cdr3_aa: CASSVGGTEQFF

j_call: TRBJ2-2
d_call: TRBD2
clone_size: -
v_call: TRBV5-6
cdr3_nt: TGTGCCAGCAGCCCCGTCAAGACTAGCGGGAGCTTCGAGCTGTTTTTT
cdr3_aa: CASSPVKTSGSFELFF

j_call: TRBJ2-3
d_call: TRBD2
clone_size: -
v_call: TRBV5-5
cdr3_nt: TGTGCCAGCAGCTTGGTGCTAGCGGGATTTGCAGATACGCAGTATTTT
cdr3_aa: CASSLVLAGFADTQYF

j_call: TRBJ1-1
d_call: -
clone_size: -
v_call: TRBV5-5
cdr3_nt: TGTGCCAGCACCAACTTGAACACTGAAGCTTTCTTT
cdr3_aa: CASTNLNTEAFF

j_call: TRBJ2-1
d_call: -
clone_size: -
v_call: TRBV5-1
cdr3_nt: TGCGCCAGCAGCTTGGACTGGAATGAGCAGTTCTTC
cdr3_aa: CASSLDWNEQFF

j_call: TRBJ2-7
d_call: TRBD1
clone_size: -
v_call: TRBV9
cdr3_nt: TGTGCCAGCGAGGACAGGTCTTTGTTACGCGGGCAGTACTTC
cdr3_aa: CASEDRSLLRGQYF

j_call: TRBJ1-1
d_call: -
clone_size: -
v_call: TRBV19
cdr3_nt: TGTGCCAGTGTGACCGGAGGGAACACTGAAGCTTTCTTT
cdr3_aa: CASVTGGNTEAFF

j_call: TRBJ2-7
d_call: TRBD2
clone_size: -
v_call: TRBV27
cdr3_nt: TGTGCCAGCAGTCCACAACCCCCGGGACTACCGAACGAGCAGTACTTC
cdr3_aa: CASSPQPPGLPNEQYF

j_call: TRBJ2-3
d_call: -
clone_size: -
v_call: TRBV7-3
cdr3_nt: TGTGCCAGCAGCTCCCGCGGTCCTCCAGATACGCAGTATTTT
cdr3_aa: CASSSRGPPDTQYF

j_call: TRBJ2-7
d_call: TRBD2
clone_size: few
v_call: TRBV5-1
cdr3_nt: TGCGCCAGCAGCTTGGTCCGTGGGACTAGCGGGAGGAGTCCCTACGAGCAGTACTTC
cdr3_aa: CASSLVRGTSGRSPYEQYF

j_call: TRBJ2-1
d_call: -
clone_size: once
v_call: TRBV18
cdr3_nt: TGTGCCAGCTCATCCTACGGACTAAGCCTCTATGAGCAGTTCTTC
cdr3_aa: CASSSYGLSLYEQFF

j_call: TRBJ2-1
d_call: TRBD2
clone_size: many
v_call: TRBV10-1
cdr3_nt: TGCGCCAGCAGTGAGGGGGGAGCGGGAGGGCAAGACAATGAGCAGTTCTTC
cdr3_aa: CASSEGGAGGQDNEQFF

j_call: TRBJ2-2
d_call: -
clone_size: many
v_call: TRBV14
cdr3_nt: TGTGCCAGCAGCCCCGAACTACTTACCGGGGAGCTGTTTTTT
cdr3_aa: CASSPELLTGELFF

j_call: TRBJ1-2
d_call: -
clone_size: -
v_call: TRBV5-1
cdr3_nt: TGCGCCAGCAGCTTTGCCCAGGGAGGTGATGGCTACACCTTC
cdr3_aa: CASSFAQGGDGYTF

j_call: TRBJ2-7
d_call: TRBD2
clone_size: -
v_call: TRBV5-1
cdr3_nt: TGCGCCAGCAGCTGGGGGACTAGCGGGAGGAGCTCCTACGAGCAGTACTTC
cdr3_aa: CASSWGTSGRSSYEQYF

j_call: TRBJ1-4
d_call: -
clone_size: few
v_call: TRBV19
cdr3_nt: TGTGCCAGTAGTGTTGACCTGGGAGGAGATGAAAAACTGTTTTTT
cdr3_aa: CASSVDLGGDEKLFF

j_call: TRBJ2-7
d_call: -
clone_size: -
v_call: TRBV28
cdr3_nt: TGTGCCAGCAGTGACGGAGCATACTACGAGCAGTACTTC
cdr3_aa: CASSDGAYYEQYF

j_call: TRBJ1-2
d_call: -
clone_size: -
v_call: TRBV9
cdr3_nt: TGTGCCAGCAGCGTAGGGGAGGGACCCTATGGCTACACCTTC
cdr3_aa: CASSVGEGPYGYTF

j_call: TRBJ1-1
d_call: TRBD1
clone_size: -
v_call: TRBV5-1
cdr3_nt: TGCGCCAGCAGCTTTGACAGGGTGGTGAACACTGAAGCTTTCTTT
cdr3_aa: CASSFDRVVNTEAFF

j_call: TRBJ2-7
d_call: -
clone_size: -
v_call: TRBV11-2
cdr3_nt: TGTGCCAGCAGCTTAGAGGAGCGGGCGTACTACGAGCAGTACTTC
cdr3_aa: CASSLEERAYYEQYF

j_call: TRBJ1-1
d_call: -
clone_size: -
v_call: TRBV2
cdr3_nt: TGTGCCAGCTCAGGGCCCCCCGCTGAAGCTTTCTTT
cdr3_aa: CASSGPPAEAFF

j_call: TRBJ2-1
d_call: TRBD2
clone_size: -
v_call: TRBV9
cdr3_nt: TGTGCCAGCACCCTCTTAAGCGGGAGTTCTTACAATGAGCAGTTCTTC
cdr3_aa: CASTLLSGSSYNEQFF

j_call: TRBJ2-7
d_call: -
clone_size: -
v_call: TRBV11-1
cdr3_nt: TGTGCCAGCACCCGCGGTCGGGGGGCGCGCGAGCAGTACTTC
cdr3_aa: CASTRGRGAREQYF

j_call: TRBJ2-7
d_call: TRBD1
clone_size: -
v_call: TRBV28
cdr3_nt: TGTGCCAGCAAAACAGGGGGAAGTTGGCACGAGCAGTACTTC
cdr3_aa: CASKTGGSWHEQYF

j_call: TRBJ2-5
d_call: TRBD1
clone_size: -
v_call: TRBV27
cdr3_nt: TGTGCCAGCAGTTCATACACGGACAGGGGCAAGGAGACCCAGTACTTC
cdr3_aa: CASSSYTDRGKETQYF

j_call: TRBJ2-1
d_call: -
clone_size: -
v_call: TRBV9
cdr3_nt: TGTGCCAGCAGCGTAGAAGGCGCTATTCCGGGGAATGAGCAGTTCTTC
cdr3_aa: CASSVEGAIPGNEQFF

j_call: TRBJ2-2
d_call: -
clone_size: few
v_call: TRBV9
cdr3_nt: TGTGCCAGCAGCGTAGACGGTTTCCCCGGGGAGCTGTTTTTT
cdr3_aa: CASSVDGFPGELFF

j_call: TRBJ2-7
d_call: TRBD1
clone_size: few
v_call: TRBV29-1
cdr3_nt: TGCAGCGCCCGGGACAGGGTTACCTACGAGCAGTACTTC
cdr3_aa: CSARDRVTYEQYF

j_call: TRBJ2-7
d_call: -
clone_size: -
v_call: TRBV5-6
cdr3_nt: TGTGCCAGCAGCTTGGCCCCTTGGACCAGCGCGGGGGAGCAGTACTTC
cdr3_aa: CASSLAPWTSAGEQYF